The clone carrying this TCR beta chain was seen ten or more times. The record originates from a study of identical twins. A single record per CDR3 protein comes from TCRdb applying MiXCR to the 5' RACE reads. This sample carries approximately 680,000 distinct CDR3 sequences, about 7.1% of them seen once, and the ten largest clones take 1.6%. These data were also reused for a study on yellow fever vaccine responses in identical twins.

The sequence was obtained from a woman aged 18 to 35 in good health. Sequences were obtained from PBMCs.

The CDR3 region is CASSLALGSSTDTQYF. Here the CDR3 DNA reads TGTGCCAGCAGTTTAGCGCTGGGCAGTAGCACAGATACGCAGTATTTT. V and J are TRBV12-3 or TRBV12-4 and TRBJ2-3; D unclear. V lost 0 bases, J lost 0 bases, and 10 bases lay in between. CDR3 length: 16 amino acids.